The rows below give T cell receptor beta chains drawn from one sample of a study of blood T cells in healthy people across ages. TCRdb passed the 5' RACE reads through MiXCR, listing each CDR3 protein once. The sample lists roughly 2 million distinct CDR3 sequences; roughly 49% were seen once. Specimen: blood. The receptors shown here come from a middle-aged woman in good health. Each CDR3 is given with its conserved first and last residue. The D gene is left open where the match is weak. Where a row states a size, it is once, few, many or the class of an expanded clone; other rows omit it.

CDR3nt: TGCGCCGGCAGCCAAGAAATTTCATGGAACACTGAAGCTTTCTTT; CDR3aa: CAGSQEISWNTEAFF; d_gene: -; abundance: -; j_gene: TRBJ1-1; v_gene: TRBV4-3
CDR3nt: TGTGCCAGCAGTCTCCAGGCATTCCAAGAGACCCAGTACTTC; CDR3aa: CASSLQAFQETQYF; d_gene: -; abundance: -; j_gene: TRBJ2-5; v_gene: TRBV27
CDR3nt: TGTGCCAGCAGCCCCGCGGCTAACACTGAAGCTTTCTTT; CDR3aa: CASSPAANTEAFF; d_gene: -; abundance: -; j_gene: TRBJ1-1; v_gene: TRBV12-3/TRBV12-4
CDR3nt: TGCAGCGTTGGTGGCGGGGGGCCCTACAATGAGCAGTTCTTC; CDR3aa: CSVGGGGPYNEQFF; d_gene: TRBD2; abundance: -; j_gene: TRBJ2-1; v_gene: TRBV29-1
CDR3nt: TGTGCCAGCAGTACGGGACAACTAGCTAACTATGGCTACACCTTC; CDR3aa: CASSTGQLANYGYTF; d_gene: -; abundance: few; j_gene: TRBJ1-2; v_gene: TRBV28
CDR3nt: TGCGCCAGCAGCCAAGAGGGGAAAGTCTACGAGCAGTACTTC; CDR3aa: CASSQEGKVYEQYF; d_gene: -; abundance: few; j_gene: TRBJ2-7; v_gene: TRBV4-1
CDR3nt: TGTGCCAGCAGCTTAGATACAGGCTCAGATACGCAGTATTTT; CDR3aa: CASSLDTGSDTQYF; d_gene: -; abundance: few; j_gene: TRBJ2-3; v_gene: TRBV7-2
CDR3nt: TGCAACCTTGGTGGCGATAACTATGGCTACACCTTC; CDR3aa: CNLGGDNYGYTF; d_gene: -; abundance: -; j_gene: TRBJ1-2; v_gene: TRBV20-1
CDR3nt: TGTGCCAGCAGTCGCGGGGGGAATAAAGAGACCCAGTACTTC; CDR3aa: CASSRGGNKETQYF; d_gene: TRBD2; abundance: few; j_gene: TRBJ2-5; v_gene: TRBV6-2/TRBV6-3
CDR3nt: TGCAGTGCCGATGACATCCGGGGTAATTACAATGAGCAGTTCTTC; CDR3aa: CSADDIRGNYNEQFF; d_gene: -; abundance: few; j_gene: TRBJ2-1; v_gene: TRBV20-1
CDR3nt: TGCGCCAGCAGCCAAGTGTCGGGCAGCAGCTCCTACAATGAGCAGTTCTTC; CDR3aa: CASSQVSGSSSYNEQFF; d_gene: -; abundance: few; j_gene: TRBJ2-1; v_gene: TRBV4-1
CDR3nt: TGTGCCAGTAGTGAAGCGGTGGACGAGCAGTACTTC; CDR3aa: CASSEAVDEQYF; d_gene: -; abundance: -; j_gene: TRBJ2-7; v_gene: TRBV2
CDR3nt: TGTGCCAGCAGTTCTCCGGGACTAGCGGGGGCTAGCTCCTACAATGAGCAGTTCTTC; CDR3aa: CASSSPGLAGASSYNEQFF; d_gene: TRBD2; abundance: -; j_gene: TRBJ2-1; v_gene: TRBV28
CDR3nt: TGTGCCAGCAGCCAAGAGGGCTCGTACAATGAGCAGTTCTTC; CDR3aa: CASSQEGSYNEQFF; d_gene: -; abundance: many; j_gene: TRBJ2-1; v_gene: TRBV4-3
CDR3nt: TGTGCCAGCAGCGATATAAGGGACACGGACAATGAGCAGTTCTTC; CDR3aa: CASSDIRDTDNEQFF; d_gene: -; abundance: -; j_gene: TRBJ2-1; v_gene: TRBV9
CDR3nt: TGTGCCAGCAGTGGGGGGGGCTACGAGACCCAGTACTTC; CDR3aa: CASSGGGYETQYF; d_gene: -; abundance: -; j_gene: TRBJ2-5; v_gene: TRBV6-1
CDR3nt: TGCTGCGTTGAAGATGGGACAGGGAACTACGAGCAGTACTTC; CDR3aa: CCVEDGTGNYEQYF; d_gene: TRBD1; abundance: -; j_gene: TRBJ2-7; v_gene: TRBV29-1
CDR3nt: TGTGCCACCAGCAGAGATATCGGCGGAGAGACCCAGTACTTC; CDR3aa: CATSRDIGGETQYF; d_gene: -; abundance: -; j_gene: TRBJ2-5; v_gene: TRBV15
CDR3nt: TGCGCCAGCAGCTGGGGACCGGGACAGGGAGAAGATACGCAGTATTTT; CDR3aa: CASSWGPGQGEDTQYF; d_gene: TRBD1; abundance: -; j_gene: TRBJ2-3; v_gene: TRBV5-1
CDR3nt: TGCGCCAGCAGCCAAGATAGCCCGGACAGGGCTATTTCCACCTTC; CDR3aa: CASSQDSPDRAISTF; d_gene: TRBD1; abundance: -; j_gene: TRBJ1-2; v_gene: TRBV4-3
CDR3nt: TGTGCCAGCAGCCCCCAGGGGCCCTACTATGGCTACACCTTC; CDR3aa: CASSPQGPYYGYTF; d_gene: -; abundance: -; j_gene: TRBJ1-2; v_gene: TRBV12-3/TRBV12-4
CDR3nt: TGCAGTGCCCCTGGGGTTCCAGCAGATACGCAGTATTTT; CDR3aa: CSAPGVPADTQYF; d_gene: -; abundance: -; j_gene: TRBJ2-3; v_gene: TRBV20-1
CDR3nt: TGTGCCAGCAGACCGATATCTAGGGAGCAGTACTTC; CDR3aa: CASRPISREQYF; d_gene: -; abundance: -; j_gene: TRBJ2-7; v_gene: TRBV11-2
CDR3nt: TGCGCCAGCAGCTTGGCCGACGGCGGATTTGGGGAAAAACTGTTTTTT; CDR3aa: CASSLADGGFGEKLFF; d_gene: -; abundance: -; j_gene: TRBJ1-4; v_gene: TRBV5-1
CDR3nt: TGTGCCAGCAGCTTGGGGGTATACGGTTACGAGCAGTACTTC; CDR3aa: CASSLGVYGYEQYF; d_gene: -; abundance: -; j_gene: TRBJ2-7; v_gene: TRBV5-6
CDR3nt: TGTGCCAGCAGGGCGACTGCCTCCCGTGAAAAATTGTTTTTT; CDR3aa: CASRATASREKLFF; d_gene: -; abundance: -; j_gene: TRBJ1-4; v_gene: TRBV6-2/TRBV6-3
CDR3nt: TGTGCCACCAGTGAACCCGGGCGGGCCCCAGATACGCAGTATTTT; CDR3aa: CATSEPGRAPDTQYF; d_gene: -; abundance: -; j_gene: TRBJ2-3; v_gene: TRBV24-1
CDR3nt: TGTGCCAGCAGTTATCAAGGACGTTCCCAAGAGACCCAGTACTTC; CDR3aa: CASSYQGRSQETQYF; d_gene: -; abundance: few; j_gene: TRBJ2-5; v_gene: TRBV6-5
CDR3nt: TGCAGTGCCCCACCTCCGACTAGCTCCGGCACAGATACGCAGTATTTT; CDR3aa: CSAPPPTSSGTDTQYF; d_gene: TRBD2; abundance: few; j_gene: TRBJ2-3; v_gene: TRBV20-1
CDR3nt: TGTGCCAGCAGCGTAGGAGGGCGGATCCCAAGAGATGAGCAGTTCTTC; CDR3aa: CASSVGGRIPRDEQFF; d_gene: -; abundance: -; j_gene: TRBJ2-1; v_gene: TRBV9
CDR3nt: TGTGCCAGTAGTGGACAACCGGGACCCCTCTACGAGCAGTACTTC; CDR3aa: CASSGQPGPLYEQYF; d_gene: -; abundance: -; j_gene: TRBJ2-7; v_gene: TRBV6-1
CDR3nt: TGCGCCAGCAGCCTAGAACAGGGAAGGAGCTCCTACGAGCAGTACTTC; CDR3aa: CASSLEQGRSSYEQYF; d_gene: -; abundance: -; j_gene: TRBJ2-7; v_gene: TRBV5-1
CDR3nt: TGTGCCAGCAACCTAGGACTAGCGGGGGCCACCGGGGAGCTGTTTTTT; CDR3aa: CASNLGLAGATGELFF; d_gene: TRBD2; abundance: -; j_gene: TRBJ2-2; v_gene: TRBV7-2
CDR3nt: TGTGCCAGCTTAAGTAGGAGGTCGGAGACCCAGTACTTC; CDR3aa: CASLSRRSETQYF; d_gene: -; abundance: -; j_gene: TRBJ2-5; v_gene: TRBV25-1
CDR3nt: TGCAGTGCTAGACTAGCGGGGGGGAACACAGATACGCAGTATTTT; CDR3aa: CSARLAGGNTDTQYF; d_gene: TRBD2; abundance: -; j_gene: TRBJ2-3; v_gene: TRBV20-1
CDR3nt: TGCGCCAGCAGCCAATTCTCACTACTAGCGTCCACAGATACGCAGTATTTT; CDR3aa: CASSQFSLLASTDTQYF; d_gene: TRBD2; abundance: few; j_gene: TRBJ2-3; v_gene: TRBV4-3
CDR3nt: TGTGCCAGCAGACCCTACCGGACAGGGGTACACGAGCAGTACTTC; CDR3aa: CASRPYRTGVHEQYF; d_gene: TRBD1; abundance: -; j_gene: TRBJ2-7; v_gene: TRBV6-5
CDR3nt: TGTGCCAGCAGTGACTCGGCGAAGGGCCGGTATGGCTACACCTTC; CDR3aa: CASSDSAKGRYGYTF; d_gene: -; abundance: -; j_gene: TRBJ1-2; v_gene: TRBV6-4
CDR3nt: TGCAGTGCTAGAGATCCTCGTGGAGGGGGAAAGAACACTGAAGCTTTCTTT; CDR3aa: CSARDPRGGGKNTEAFF; d_gene: -; abundance: -; j_gene: TRBJ1-1; v_gene: TRBV20-1
CDR3nt: TGCAGTGCTAGGGTGCCCTCCTACAATGAGCAGTACTTC; CDR3aa: CSARVPSYNEQYF; d_gene: -; abundance: -; j_gene: TRBJ2-5; v_gene: TRBV20-1
CDR3nt: TGTGCCATCAGTGAGTGGGGGGAGGGAAACCACGAGCAGTACTTC; CDR3aa: CAISEWGEGNHEQYF; d_gene: TRBD2; abundance: -; j_gene: TRBJ2-7; v_gene: TRBV10-3
CDR3nt: TGTGCCAGCAGCTTATCGGGGGTACGCTACGAGCAGTACTTC; CDR3aa: CASSLSGVRYEQYF; d_gene: -; abundance: -; j_gene: TRBJ2-7; v_gene: TRBV7-9
CDR3nt: TGCAGTGCTAGGACAGGGGCCCTCTCCTATGATAATTCACCCCTCCACTTT; CDR3aa: CSARTGALSYDNSPLHF; d_gene: TRBD1; abundance: -; j_gene: TRBJ1-6; v_gene: TRBV20-1
CDR3nt: TGTGCCAGCAGGAAGAATCTAGCACCCGCAAATGAGCAGTTCTTC; CDR3aa: CASRKNLAPANEQFF; d_gene: -; abundance: -; j_gene: TRBJ2-1; v_gene: TRBV2
CDR3nt: TGTGCCCGTACCTCGGACAGGCGAAACTATGGCTACACCTTC; CDR3aa: CARTSDRRNYGYTF; d_gene: TRBD1; abundance: -; j_gene: TRBJ1-2; v_gene: TRBV6-2/TRBV6-3
CDR3nt: TGTGCCACCAGCGGCCCGGGACTAGAAGAGACCCAGTACTTC; CDR3aa: CATSGPGLEETQYF; d_gene: TRBD2; abundance: -; j_gene: TRBJ2-5; v_gene: TRBV15
CDR3nt: TGTGCCAGCCGTCCCCGGGGAGGCAAGAGCAATCAGCCCCAGCATTTT; CDR3aa: CASRPRGGKSNQPQHF; d_gene: -; abundance: few; j_gene: TRBJ1-5; v_gene: TRBV19
CDR3nt: TGTGCCAGCTGCCCCTATGAGGGCCAGGGAGCTTTCTTT; CDR3aa: CASCPYEGQGAFF; d_gene: -; abundance: once; j_gene: TRBJ1-1; v_gene: TRBV6-5
CDR3nt: TGTGCCAGCAGCGTGCGAGGGGGGGTGAGCTCCTACGAGCAGTACTTC; CDR3aa: CASSVRGGVSSYEQYF; d_gene: -; abundance: few; j_gene: TRBJ2-7; v_gene: TRBV7-2
CDR3nt: TGTGCCATCCAGGAGGCCAGGGACAATCAGCCCCAGCATTTT; CDR3aa: CAIQEARDNQPQHF; d_gene: -; abundance: -; j_gene: TRBJ1-5; v_gene: TRBV10-3
CDR3nt: TGTGCCAGCAGTTTACTAGCGTATGGCGAGCAGTACTTC; CDR3aa: CASSLLAYGEQYF; d_gene: -; abundance: few; j_gene: TRBJ2-7; v_gene: TRBV27
CDR3nt: TGCAGCGTTGAATGGGGGGGGAATGAGCAGTTCTTC; CDR3aa: CSVEWGGNEQFF; d_gene: TRBD2; abundance: few; j_gene: TRBJ2-1; v_gene: TRBV29-1